This TCR beta chain was profiled in a study of identical twins. Study findings and constraints: It was possible that invariant MAIT and iNKT cells partly confounded the zero-insertion analyses.

The length of the CDR3 is 16 residues. The V gene lost 0 bases and the J gene lost 0 bases, with 9 bases spanning the gap. Germline V gene sequence: CDR1 SGHRS, CDR2 YFSETQ. At least ten counts were recorded for this clonotype. Its antigen is undetermined. Template switching added a universal primer site; cDNA carried unique molecular identifiers. TCRdb reprocessed the 5' RACE reads with MiXCR, giving one entry per CDR3 protein. The sample consists of approximately 600,000 distinct CDR3 sequences, just under 10% of them appearing once. The same sample was also used in a study of yellow fever vaccine responses in identical twins.

J is TRBJ2-2 and V is TRBV5-1; tentative D call: TRBD1 (5 bases). The source of this sequence is a woman between 18 and 29 years old in good health. Sequencing input: PBMCs. The CDR3 is CASSLGPGPNTGELFF. The DNA for the CDR3 is TGCGCCAGCAGCTTGGGGCCAGGGCCGAACACCGGGGAGCTGTTTTTT.